This TCR beta chain was identified during a study of CD8 T cells in ankylosing spondylitis. The CDR3 consists of 15 residues. CDR1 is SGDLS and CDR2 is YYNGEE in the germline V gene. Between the trimmed V and J ends, which lost 0 bases and 2 bases, there was a span of 9 bases. Notes on this clonotype: Its antigen remains unknown.

Findings of the study overall: Characteristic of ankylosing spondylitis blood, it appeared, was a TCR beta motif comprising about 8 highly homologous variants. Earlier studies detected some motif variants in reactive arthritis synovial fluid and blood.

By quantitative 5'-RACE with molecular barcodes, the TCR beta libraries were made. TCRdb used MiXCR to reprocess the 5' RACE reads, holding one entry per CDR3 protein. The data contain roughly 700,000 distinct CDR3 sequences, around 19% of them singletons. The sequencing sample was made of blood, either unsorted or a sorted T cell fraction (not recorded which). This chain connects TRBV9 to TRBJ1-3; TRBD1 is a possible D gene (5 bases). The origin of this receptor is a male donor with ankylosing spondylitis. CDR3 loop: CASSVGGVAGNTIYF. CDR3 sequence (DNA): TGTGCCAGCAGCGTAGGAGGGGTGGCTGGAAACACCATATATTTT.